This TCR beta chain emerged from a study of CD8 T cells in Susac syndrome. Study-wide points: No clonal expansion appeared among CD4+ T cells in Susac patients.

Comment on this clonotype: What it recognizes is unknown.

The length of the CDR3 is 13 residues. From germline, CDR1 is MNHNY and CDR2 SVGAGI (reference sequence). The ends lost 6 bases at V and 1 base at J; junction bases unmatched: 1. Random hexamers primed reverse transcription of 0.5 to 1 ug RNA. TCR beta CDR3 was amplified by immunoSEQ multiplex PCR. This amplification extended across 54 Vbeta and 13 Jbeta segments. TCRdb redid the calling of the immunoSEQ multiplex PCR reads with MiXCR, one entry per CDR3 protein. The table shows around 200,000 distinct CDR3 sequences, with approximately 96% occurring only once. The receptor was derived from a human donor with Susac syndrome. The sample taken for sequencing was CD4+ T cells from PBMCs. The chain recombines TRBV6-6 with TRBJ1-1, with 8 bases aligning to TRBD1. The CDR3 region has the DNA TGTGCCAGCAGCAGGGGGCCGAACACTGAAGCTTTCTTT. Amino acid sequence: CASSRGPNTEAFF.